This TCR beta chain comes out of a study of blood T cell repertoires in COVID-19. Study in general: The origin of the acute and convalescent COVID-19 samples was the United States, Italy and Spain. PBMCs, B-cell-depleted T cells, or T cells were the source of the cDNA or gDNA that made up the material.

The germline gives CDR1 MNHNY, CDR2 SVGAGI (reference sequence). The CDR3 is made up of 14 amino acids. Trimming shortened V by 6 bases and J by 4 bases, and 13 bases separated the two germline ends. Authors' methods: Reference gene primers were amplified, and this amplification served to estimate nucleated cell counts. The method was immunoSEQ multiplex PCR; TCRdb's version includes in-frame clones alone and lacks a portion of them. V, J and clone size reflect that table, while D and trimming were determined from the DNA. Here the sample spans roughly 110,000 clones, roughly 84% being singletons. The sample consisted of peripheral blood. This clonotype was obtained from a man aged 40-49 years with acute or convalescent COVID-19. The chain couples TRBV6-6 to TRBJ1-5, with D tentatively TRBD1 (5 bases). CDR3 nucleotide sequence: TGTGCCAGCAGCCGGGGGGGGTCAAATCAGCCCCAGCATTTT. It encodes CASSRGGSNQPQHF.